This T cell receptor beta chain was recorded in a study of identical twins. Findings and caveats of the study: The study reached conclusions through statistical analysis that was cross-sectional, not following the same donors.

Germline CDR1 reads SGDLS; CDR2 reads YYNGEE. Between the trimmed V and J ends, which lost 9 bases and 1 base, there was a span of 12 bases. The CDR3 totals 13 residues. The sample holds a few counts of this clonotype. Its specificity is not known. TCRdb re-called the 5' RACE reads through MiXCR, storing one row per CDR3 protein. This table has roughly 1,500,000 distinct CDR3 sequences, about 30% appearing once. The V call is TRBV9, the J call TRBJ2-3; D is unclear. Specimen: cord blood. The TCR originated in a newborn girl in good health. The CDR3 bases are TGTGCCACCCACCCAAGGGGCACAGATACGCAGTATTTT. It encodes CATHPRGTDTQYF.